This TCR beta chain came from a study of T cells expressing NK-cell markers. The wider study: Seven HCMV-seropositive donors and one seronegative donor made up the eight sequenced donors.

Study conclusions and caveats: Expanded NKG2C+ T cell clones had unclear HCMV specificity. A range of roughly 1.0-8% of CD8+ T cells consisted of dominant NKG2C+ clonotypes in 5 to 7 donors.

With regard to this clonotype: Its target is not known.

TCRdb re-analyzed the 5' RACE reads; it lists each CDR3 protein once, without DNA. The listing records about half a million distinct CDR3 sequences. The CDR3 runs to 16 residues. CDR1 is MNHEY and CDR2 is SVGAGI in the germline V gene. This clonotype originated in a woman in her fifties or sixties in good health. V and J are TRBV6-5 and TRBJ2-5; no DNA is available, so the TRBD1 call from TCRdb remains unchecked. Sequencing input: blood T cells: a sorted CD56 or NKG2C T cell subset, CD4+ or CD8+ T cells, or bulk PBMC T cells (not recorded which). The CDR3: CASGGQSRTGQETQYF.